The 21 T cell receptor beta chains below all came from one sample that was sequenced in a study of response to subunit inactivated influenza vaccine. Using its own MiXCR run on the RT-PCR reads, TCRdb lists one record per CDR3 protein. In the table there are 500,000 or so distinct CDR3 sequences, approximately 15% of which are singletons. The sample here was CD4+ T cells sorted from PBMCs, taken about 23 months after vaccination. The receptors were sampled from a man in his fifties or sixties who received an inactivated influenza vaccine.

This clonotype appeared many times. CDR3 sequence reads: CSASYISEAFF. The CDR3 nucleotides are TGCAGTGCTAGTTATATAAGTGAAGCTTTCTTT. V gene TRBV20-1 combines with J gene TRBJ1-1; the D is unclear. The CDR3 is 11 residues long. Deletions cut 3 bases from V and 7 bases from J, with 9 bases between. The germline gives CDR1 DFQATT, CDR2 SNEGSKA (reference sequence).

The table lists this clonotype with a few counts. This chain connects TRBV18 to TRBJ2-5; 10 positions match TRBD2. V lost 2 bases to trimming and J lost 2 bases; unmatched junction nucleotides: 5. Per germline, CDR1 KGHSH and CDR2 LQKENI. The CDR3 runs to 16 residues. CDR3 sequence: CASSPVATSGQETQYF. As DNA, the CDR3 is TGTGCCAGCTCACCAGTGGCGACTAGCGGGCAAGAGACCCAGTACTTC.

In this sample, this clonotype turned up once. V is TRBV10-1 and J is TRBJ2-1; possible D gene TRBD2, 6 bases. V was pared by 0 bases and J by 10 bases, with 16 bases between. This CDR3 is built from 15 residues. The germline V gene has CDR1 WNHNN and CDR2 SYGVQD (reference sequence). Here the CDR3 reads CASSESGTGVLEQFF. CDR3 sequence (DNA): TGCGCCAGCAGTGAGTCCGGGACTGGAGTACTAGAGCAGTTCTTC.

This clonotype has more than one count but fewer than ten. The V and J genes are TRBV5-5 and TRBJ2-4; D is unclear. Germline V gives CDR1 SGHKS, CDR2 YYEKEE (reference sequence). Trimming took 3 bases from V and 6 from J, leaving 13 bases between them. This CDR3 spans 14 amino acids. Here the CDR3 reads CASSSSTAGNIQYF. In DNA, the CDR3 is TGTGCCAGCAGCTCTTCCACAGCCGGAAACATTCAGTACTTC.

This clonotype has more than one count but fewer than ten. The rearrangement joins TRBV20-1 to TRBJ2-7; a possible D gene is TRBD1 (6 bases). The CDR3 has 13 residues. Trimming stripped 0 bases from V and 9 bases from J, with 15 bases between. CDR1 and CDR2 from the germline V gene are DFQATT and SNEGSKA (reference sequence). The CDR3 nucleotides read TGCAGTGCTAGAGATGGGGGCCAGGGTGGGCAGTACTTC. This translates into CSARDGGQGGQYF.

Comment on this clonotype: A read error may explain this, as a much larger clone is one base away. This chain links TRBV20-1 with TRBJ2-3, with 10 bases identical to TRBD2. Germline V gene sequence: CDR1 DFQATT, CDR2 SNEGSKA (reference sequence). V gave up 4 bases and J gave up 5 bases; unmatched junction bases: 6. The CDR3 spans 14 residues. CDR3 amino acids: CSANKREGEDTQYF. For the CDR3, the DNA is TGCAGTGCTAACAAGCGGGAGGGGGAAGATACGCAGTATTTT.

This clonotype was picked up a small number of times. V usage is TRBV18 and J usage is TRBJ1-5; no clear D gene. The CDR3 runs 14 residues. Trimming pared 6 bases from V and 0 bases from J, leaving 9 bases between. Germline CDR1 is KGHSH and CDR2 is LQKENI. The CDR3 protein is CASSGKDSNQPQHF. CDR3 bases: TGTGCCAGCTCCGGGAAAGATAGCAATCAGCCCCAGCATTTT.

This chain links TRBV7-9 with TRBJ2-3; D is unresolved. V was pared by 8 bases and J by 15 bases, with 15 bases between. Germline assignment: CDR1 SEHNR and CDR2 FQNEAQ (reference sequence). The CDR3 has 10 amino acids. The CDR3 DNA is TGTGCCAGCGCCGACGACCCTTTATATTTT. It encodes CASADDPLYF.

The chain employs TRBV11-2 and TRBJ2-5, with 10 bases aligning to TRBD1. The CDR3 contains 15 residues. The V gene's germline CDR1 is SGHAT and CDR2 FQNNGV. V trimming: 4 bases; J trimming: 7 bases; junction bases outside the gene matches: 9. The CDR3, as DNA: TGTGCCAGCAGCTCATACCGGGACAGGGGAGGGACCCAGTACTTC. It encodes CASSSYRDRGGTQYF.

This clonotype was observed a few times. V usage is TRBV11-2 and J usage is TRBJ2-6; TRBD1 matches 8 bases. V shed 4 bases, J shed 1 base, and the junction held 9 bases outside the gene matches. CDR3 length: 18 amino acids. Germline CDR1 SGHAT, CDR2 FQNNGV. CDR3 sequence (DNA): TGTGCCAGCAGCTCCGCTGGACAGGGACTGTCTGGGGCCAACGTCCTGACTTTC. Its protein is CASSSAGQGLSGANVLTF. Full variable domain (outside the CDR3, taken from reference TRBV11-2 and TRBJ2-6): EAGVAQSPRYKIIEKRQSVAFWCNPISGHATLYWYQQILGQGPKLLIQFQNNGVVDDSQLPKDRFSAERLKGVDSTLKIQPAKLEDSAVYLCASSSAGQGLSGANVLTFGAGSRLTVL.

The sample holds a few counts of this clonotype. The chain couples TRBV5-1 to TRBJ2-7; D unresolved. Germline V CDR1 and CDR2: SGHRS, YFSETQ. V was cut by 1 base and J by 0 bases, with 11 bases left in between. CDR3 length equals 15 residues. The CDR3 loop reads CASSLTDVSSYEQYF. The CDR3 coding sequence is TGCGCCAGCAGCTTGACAGACGTAAGCTCCTACGAGCAGTACTTC.

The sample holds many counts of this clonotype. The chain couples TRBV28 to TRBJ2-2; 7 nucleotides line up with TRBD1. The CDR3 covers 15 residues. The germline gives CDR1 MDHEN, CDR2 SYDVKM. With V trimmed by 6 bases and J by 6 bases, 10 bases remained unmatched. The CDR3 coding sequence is TGTGCCAGCAGCAAGATGACAGGGTTGTCCGGGGAGCTGTTTTTT. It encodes CASSKMTGLSGELFF. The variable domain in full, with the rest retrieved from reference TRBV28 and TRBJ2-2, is DVKVTQSSRYLVKRTGEKVFLECVQDMDHENMFWYRQDPGLGLRLIYFSYDVKMKEKGDIPEGYSVSREKKERFSLILESASTNQTSMYLCASSKMTGLSGELFFGEGSRLTVL.

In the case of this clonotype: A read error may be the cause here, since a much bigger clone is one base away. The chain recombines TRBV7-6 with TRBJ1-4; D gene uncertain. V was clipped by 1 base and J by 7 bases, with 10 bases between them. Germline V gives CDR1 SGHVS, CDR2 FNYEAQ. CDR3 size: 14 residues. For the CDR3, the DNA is TGTGCCAGCAGCTTAGGGGCAGTAGGTGAAAAACTGTTTTTT. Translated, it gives CASSLGAVGEKLFF.

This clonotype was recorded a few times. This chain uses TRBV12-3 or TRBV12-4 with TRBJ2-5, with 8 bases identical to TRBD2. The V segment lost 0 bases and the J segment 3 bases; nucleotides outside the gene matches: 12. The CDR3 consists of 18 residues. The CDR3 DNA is TGTGCCAGCAGTTTAGCGCGTGCTAGCGGGTCGACAAAAGAGACCCAGTACTTC. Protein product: CASSLARASGSTKETQYF.

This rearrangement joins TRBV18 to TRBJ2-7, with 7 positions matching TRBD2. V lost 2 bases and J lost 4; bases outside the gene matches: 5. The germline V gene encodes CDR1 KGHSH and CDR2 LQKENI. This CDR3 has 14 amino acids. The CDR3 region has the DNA TGTGCCAGCTCACCAGGGACTATGGGGTACGAGCAGTACTTC. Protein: CASSPGTMGYEQYF.

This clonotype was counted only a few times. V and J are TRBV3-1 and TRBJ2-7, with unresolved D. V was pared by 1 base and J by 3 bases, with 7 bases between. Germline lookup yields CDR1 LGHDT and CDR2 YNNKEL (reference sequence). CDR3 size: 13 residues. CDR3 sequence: CASSQGNLYEQYF. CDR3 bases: TGTGCCAGCAGCCAAGGGAACCTCTACGAGCAGTACTTC.

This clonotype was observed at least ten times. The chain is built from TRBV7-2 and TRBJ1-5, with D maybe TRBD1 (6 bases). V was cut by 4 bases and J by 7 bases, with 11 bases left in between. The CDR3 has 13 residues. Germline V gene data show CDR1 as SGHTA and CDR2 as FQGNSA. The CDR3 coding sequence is TGTGCCAGCAGCTCCGGACAGAACCAGCCCCAGCATTTT. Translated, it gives CASSSGQNQPQHF.

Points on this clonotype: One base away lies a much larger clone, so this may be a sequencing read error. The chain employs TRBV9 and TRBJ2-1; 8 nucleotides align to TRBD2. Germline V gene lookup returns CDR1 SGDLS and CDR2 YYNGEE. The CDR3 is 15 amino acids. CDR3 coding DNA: TGTGCCGGCAGCCAAGAAACGGGGGGGCGCAATGAGCAGTTCTTC. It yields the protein CAGSQETGGRNEQFF.

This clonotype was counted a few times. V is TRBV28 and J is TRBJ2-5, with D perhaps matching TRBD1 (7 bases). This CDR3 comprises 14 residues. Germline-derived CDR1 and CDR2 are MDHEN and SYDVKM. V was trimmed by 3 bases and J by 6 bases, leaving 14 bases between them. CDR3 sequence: CASSFDRAGKTQYF. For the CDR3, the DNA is TGTGCCAGCAGTTTTGACAGGGCGGGAAAGACCCAGTACTTC.

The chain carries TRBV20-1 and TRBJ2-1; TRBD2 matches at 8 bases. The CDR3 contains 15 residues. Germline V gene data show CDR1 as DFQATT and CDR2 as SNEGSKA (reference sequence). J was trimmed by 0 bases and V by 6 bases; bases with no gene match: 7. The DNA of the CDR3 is TGCAGTGCCCGGACCGGGACTAGCTCCTACAATGAGCAGTTCTTC. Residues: CSARTGTSSYNEQFF.

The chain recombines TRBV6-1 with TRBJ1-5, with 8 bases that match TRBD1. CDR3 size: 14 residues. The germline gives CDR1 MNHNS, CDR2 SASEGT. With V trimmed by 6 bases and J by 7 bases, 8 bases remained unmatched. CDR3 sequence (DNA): TGTGCCAGCAGGGCAGGGACAGGCGGGCAGCCCCAGCATTTT. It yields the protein CASRAGTGGQPQHF.